The clone carrying this TCR beta chain came up a few times. Assay: immunoSEQ multiplex PCR; the TCRdb copy retains only in-frame clones and omits some. The sample comprises 200,000 to 250,000 clones, roughly 83% of which are singletons, and around 2.1% rests with the top ten. This sample stems from a study of blood T cell repertoires in COVID-19. The ends were cut back, 5 bases at V and 0 bases at J, with 6 bases in the middle. The CDR3 totals 13 residues. The germline V gene has CDR1 MNHEY and CDR2 SMNVEV (reference sequence). Clinical history as reported by participants underpinned cohort assignment.

The chain joins TRBV27 to TRBJ2-3; no reliable D call. The specimen was PBMCs or T cells enriched from blood (not recorded which). The receptor comes from a woman between 45 and 60 years old who had recovered from COVID-19. CDR3 nucleotides: TGTGCCAGCAGTCATACTAGCACAGATACGCAGTATTTT. It specifies CASSHTSTDTQYF.